These 21 T cell receptor beta chains came from one sample sequenced in a study of blood T cell repertoires in COVID-19. Sequencing was performed with immunoSEQ multiplex PCR; in TCRdb, only in-frame clones are kept and a portion is missing. The profile covers 390,000 or so clones, with about four fifths appearing a single time and approximately 5.4% taken by the ten largest. The sample comprised PBMCs or T cells enriched from blood (not recorded which). Receptor source: a woman between 45 and 65 years old who had recovered from COVID-19.

This chain joins TRBV21-1 and TRBJ2-5; the D call of TRBD2 is as the table states it, not checked on the DNA. TRBV21-1 is assigned pseudogene status. The CDR3 loop spans 15 amino acids. As DNA, the CDR3 is TGTGCCAGCAGCAAAGGGCGGGCCACCCAAGAGACCCAGTACTTC. Amino acids: CASSKGRATQETQYF.

This clone was counted a single time. This chain uses TRBV11-1 with TRBJ1-2; D possibly corresponds to TRBD1 (6 bases). Germline V gene data show CDR1 as SGHAT and CDR2 as FQDESV (reference sequence). Trimming left V 2 bases short and J 4 bases short, with 11 bases between. This CDR3 has 14 amino acids. CDR3 sequence (DNA): TGTGCCAGCAGCTTAAACGGACAGATCTATGGCTACACCTTC. This gives the protein CASSLNGQIYGYTF.

The rearrangement links TRBV4-2 to TRBJ2-5, with 10 bases that match TRBD2. Germline CDR1 LGHNA, CDR2 YNFKEQ. After removal of 1 base from V and 5 bases from J, the junction contained 13 bases not matched to a gene. The CDR3 is 18 amino acids. In DNA, the CDR3 is TGTGCCAGCAGCCAAGGCGGGCTAGCGGGAGCCCAGGGGGAGACCCAGTACTTC. Translation: CASSQGGLAGAQGETQYF.

The CDR3: CASSLLAGANNEQFF. The DNA of the CDR3 is TGTGCCAGCAGTTTATTAGCGGGGGCCAACAATGAGCAGTTCTTC. The rearrangement joins TRBV6-2 or TRBV6-3 to TRBJ2-1; 9 bases agree with TRBD2. Germline V CDR1 and CDR2: MNHEY, SVGEGT. This CDR3 region has 15 residues. V lost 4 bases to trimming and J lost 5 bases; unmatched junction nucleotides: 6.

In its sample, this clone was seen once. The gene calls are TRBV5-1 and TRBJ1-1, with unresolved D. V lost 0 bases and J 0 bases, leaving 6 bases between the germline ends. The CDR3 spans 14 residues. Germline CDR1 SGHRS, CDR2 YFSETQ. Here the CDR3 reads CASSLDTVNTEAFF. The CDR3 DNA sequence: TGCGCCAGCAGCTTGGATACGGTGAACACTGAAGCTTTCTTT.

The chain has TRBV30 and TRBJ1-2; D not certain. Germline V lookup: CDR1 GTSNPN, CDR2 SVGIG (reference sequence). V was trimmed by 2 bases and J by 2 bases, leaving 18 bases between them. The CDR3 consists of 16 residues. As DNA, the CDR3 is TGTGCCTGGAGTTACAACGCACATCCGAACAACTATGGCTACACCTTC. Translation gives CAWSYNAHPNNYGYTF.

The chain couples TRBV9 to TRBJ1-1; D possibly corresponds to TRBD1 (6 bases). Germline V gene sequence: CDR1 SGDLS, CDR2 YYNGEE. V was shortened by 3 bases and J by 1 base, with 13 bases between the two germline ends. This CDR3 has 15 residues. The CDR3 DNA reads as TGTGCCAGCAGCGCACAGGGTATGGGGAACACTGAAGCTTTCTTT. Its protein is CASSAQGMGNTEAFF.

This chain connects TRBV5-4 to TRBJ1-1, with TRBD1 identical over 7 bases. CDR3 length equals 15 residues. CDR1 SGHNT and CDR2 YYREEE come from the germline V gene (reference sequence). The V gene end was trimmed by 0 bases and the J gene end by 4 bases; junction bases not matched to a gene: 6. The CDR3 reads CASSLDNRGGTEAFF. The CDR3 DNA reads TGTGCCAGCAGCTTGGACAACAGGGGTGGCACTGAAGCTTTCTTT.

The V and J genes are TRBV5-1 and TRBJ1-1; possible D gene TRBD1, 5 bases. This CDR3 has 14 residues. Trimming took off 5 bases at V and 4 bases at J, with 15 bases between the two ends. CDR1 is SGHRS and CDR2 is YFSETQ in the germline V gene. The CDR3 is CASSWGGGPTEAFF. The CDR3, as DNA: TGCGCCAGCAGTTGGGGCGGGGGACCCACTGAAGCTTTCTTT.

This chain joins TRBV25-1 and TRBJ2-1, with 8 bases identical to TRBD2. Looked up from germline, CDR1 is MGHDK and CDR2 is SYGVNS. The CDR3 length is 15 residues. J lost 8 bases, V lost 5 bases, and 11 bases had no gene match. Here the CDR3 reads CASSSLSGSRHEQFF. The CDR3 DNA sequence: TGTGCCAGCAGTTCGTTGAGCGGGAGTAGGCATGAGCAGTTCTTC.

This clone occurred a few times. V usage is TRBV27 and J usage is TRBJ1-1; 10 bases are shared with TRBD1. The germline V gene encodes CDR1 MNHEY and CDR2 SMNVEV (reference sequence). The V gene end was trimmed by 4 bases and the J gene end by 13 bases; junction bases not matched to a gene: 9. The CDR3 runs to 13 residues. The CDR3 DNA reads as TGTGCCAGCAGTTCCTCCCCGGGACAGGGGCTTTTCTTT. Translating it yields CASSSSPGQGLFF.

This sequence joins TRBV18 and TRBJ1-3; perhaps TRBD1 as D (5 bases). V was shortened by 2 bases and J by 0 bases, with 14 bases between the two germline ends. CDR1 is KGHSH, CDR2 LQKENI, per germline. CDR3 size: 17 residues. The CDR3 sequence is CASSPIETGFSGNTIYF. The CDR3 DNA sequence: TGTGCCAGCTCACCAATAGAAACAGGTTTCTCTGGAAACACCATATATTTT. Together with reference TRBV18 and TRBJ1-3, the CDR3 gives the full variable domain: NAGVMQNPRHLVRRRGQEARLRCSPMKGHSHVYWYRQLPEEGLKFMVYLQKENIIDESGMPKERFSAEFPKEGPSILRIQQVVRGDSAAYFCASSPIETGFSGNTIYFGEGSWLTVV.

The gene calls are TRBV5-1 and TRBJ1-5; D not certain. V lost 0 bases and J 2 bases, leaving 6 bases between the germline ends. The CDR3 spans 14 residues. Germline V gene lookup returns CDR1 SGHRS and CDR2 YFSETQ. The CDR3 bases are TGCGCCAGCAGCTTGGGGGCAGGCAATCAGCCCCAGCATTTT. Translation gives CASSLGAGNQPQHF.

The V gene is TRBV28, the J gene TRBJ2-7; possible D gene TRBD2, 6 bases. Trimming removed 5 bases from V and 6 bases from J, with 17 bases in between. CDR3 length equals 14 residues. In germline, CDR1 is MDHEN, CDR2 SYDVKM. CDR3 sequence: CASSQTDWDSEQYF. The DNA of the CDR3 is TGTGCCAGCAGTCAAACAGATTGGGACTCCGAGCAGTACTTC.

V is TRBV27 and J is TRBJ1-5; 7 bases are a match to TRBD1. Trimming cost V 5 bases and J 3 bases; bases outside gene matches: 4. This CDR3 is 14 amino acids long. Germline V CDR1 and CDR2: MNHEY, SMNVEV (reference sequence). The CDR3 DNA is TGTGCCAGCAGTGCGGGACAGCTCAATCAGCCCCAGCATTTT. It codes for CASSAGQLNQPQHF.

This sequence joins TRBV24-1 and TRBJ1-2; D is uncertain. Trimming stripped 0 bases from V and 4 bases from J, with 8 bases between. CDR3 length: 14 residues. Germline-derived CDR1 and CDR2 are KGHDR and SFDVKD. The DNA for the CDR3 is TGTGCCACCAGTGATTTGCAACAGAGCTATGGCTACACCTTC. Protein sequence: CATSDLQQSYGYTF.

The chain uses TRBV29-1 and TRBJ2-3, with TRBD2 matching 9 bases. The length of the CDR3 is 16 residues. After removal of 1 base from V and 4 bases from J, the junction contained 9 bases not matched to a gene. In germline, CDR1 is SQVTM, CDR2 ANQGSEA. CDR3 DNA: TGCAGCGTTGAAGGTCTGCGGGGGGGTTCGTCAGATACGCAGTATTTT. Amino acids: CSVEGLRGGSSDTQYF.

The V and J genes are TRBV9 and TRBJ2-2, with 10 bases fitting TRBD1. Germline values: CDR1 SGDLS, CDR2 YYNGEE. V lost 4 bases, J lost 7 bases, and 16 bases stayed unmatched. The CDR3 extends over 18 amino acids. The CDR3 nucleotides read TGTGCCAGCAGCCCTAGAATACGGGGACAGGGGTCAGTCGGGGAGCTGTTTTTT. This encodes CASSPRIRGQGSVGELFF.

The chain uses TRBV25-1 and TRBJ1-5; a possible D gene is TRBD1 (5 bases). The CDR3 totals 15 residues. V gave up 4 bases and J gave up 3 bases, with 13 bases separating them. Germline values: CDR1 MGHDK, CDR2 SYGVNS. CDR3 protein: CASSGPGRNNQPQHF. In nucleotides, the CDR3 is TGTGCCAGCAGTGGCCCAGGGCGGAACAATCAGCCCCAGCATTTT.

J is TRBJ2-1 and V is TRBV19, with TRBD2 matching over 9 bases. J gave up 1 base and V 5 bases, and 3 bases lay outside the gene matches. Germline V CDR1 and CDR2: LNHDA, SQIVND (reference sequence). CDR3 length: 15 residues. The CDR3 bases are TGTGCCAGTAGTGAAAGCGGGGGGTCCTACAATGAGCAGTTCTTC. It specifies CASSESGGSYNEQFF.

The chain is built from TRBV2 and TRBJ1-2; the match to TRBD1 covers 8 bases. CDR1 is SNHLY, CDR2 FYNNEI, per germline. The CDR3 has 14 residues. V lost 7 bases to trimming and J lost 6 bases; unmatched junction nucleotides: 10. The CDR3 reads CASNADRAPNGYTF. The CDR3 DNA sequence: TGTGCCAGCAATGCGGACAGGGCCCCGAATGGCTACACCTTC.